This TCR beta chain was captured by sequencing in a study of cytomegalovirus exposure and HLA in healthy donors. About the study: An earlier analysis found under 130 million unique TCR beta sequences from around 180 million T cells.

The CDR3 has 14 residues. V was cut by 6 bases and J by 5 bases, with 17 bases left in between. From germline, CDR1 is SQVTM and CDR2 ANQGSEA. Primers included in the PCR were 60 Vbeta and 13 Jbeta primers. Measured with immunoSEQ multiplex PCR; TCRdb has only the in-frame clones, and not every one. The data show fewer than 150,000 clones, 76% seen once. This receptor was taken from a man aged 40-49 years in good health and CMV-seronegative. The rearrangement uses TRBV29-1 and TRBJ2-4; D perhaps matches TRBD2 (5 bases). Sequences were obtained from PBMCs. The CDR3 loop reads CSVVPGGDQNIQYF. CDR3 in DNA: TGCAGCGTGGTCCCCGGAGGAGACCAAAACATTCAGTACTTC.